This T cell receptor beta chain was observed in a study of CD4 T cells in relation to SARS-CoV-2 and coronaviruses (TCRdb year 2021). At the level of the whole study: In the ViraFEST assay, PBMCs were cultured with antigen for under 12 days, after which TCR beta CDR3s were sequenced to identify antigen-specific clonal expansions. An HIV-1 Nef peptide pool or a culture without peptide was used as the negative reference condition. Using patient-derived lymphoblastoid cell lines, the shared crossreactive spike epitopes were mapped to their HLA restriction. At the level of individual TCR clonotypes, the study evaluated whether memory CD4+ T cells crossreact between the spike proteins of SARS-CoV-2 and those of common cold coronaviruses. The Adaptive Biotechnologies TCR-sequencing kit was used for samples from a few pre-COVID donors and for the naive versus memory experiments, whereas the other data were Illumina-based. A different TCR-beta assay, based on Illumina, was used to sequence expansion assays from other donors in the study. Overall results and qualifications from the work: Compared with monoreactive clones, crossreactive clones had significantly weaker SARS-CoV-2-driven expansion, a result consistent with antigenic imprinting. Since the crossreactivity analysis centred on spike protein, crossreactivity against other viral proteins was not assessed. Approximately 60% of donors had memory CD4+ clonotypes that crossrecognized SARS-CoV-2 and at least one common cold coronavirus spike. The study was constrained by small numbers of patients and of tested TCRs. No donor contributed both pre-pandemic and post-infection samples, which limited tracing the source of pre-existing responses.

The method was the immunoSEQ multiplex PCR assay. From the authors' description of their analysis: Preprocessing removed nonproductive sequences and CDR3s not starting with C, not ending with F or W, or shorter than 7 amino acids. The MANAFEST web app identified antigen-specific clonotypes based on expansion compared with the reference and other culture wells. A clone was considered positive if the clone showed significant expansion compared with the reference culture in 2 of 3 replicate wells at an FDR below 0.05. A further requirement for positive clones was significant expansion compared with all other tandem wells, along with an odds ratio above 5. CDR3 homology was measured as pairwise Levenshtein distance, computed with the stringdist R package after trimming three terminal residues from each end. Here the immuneACCESS table is served through TCRdb, limited to in-frame sequences with V and J called. Missing clones are a known gap in these copies; in checked studies unresolved V genes cover under half, and the rest lacks a known reason. That table furnishes V, J and clone size, whereas the DNA furnished D and trimming. Counted in this sample were 9,500 to 11,000 clones; roughly 72% of them appeared once. The ten biggest clones cover more than 15% of the sample.

CD4+ T cells from unexposed donors were collected before the COVID-19 pandemic (2011-2018). After less than 13 days of culture, CD4+ T cells were isolated with the EasySep CD4+ T cell isolation kit. Unexposed donor CD4+ T cells were tested for reactivity to SARS-CoV-2 S and N and four common cold coronavirus spike pools, as cell number allowed. About 2 million PBMCs per well were cultured in IMDM with roughly 5% human AB serum and around 10 IU/ml IL-2. Half of the culture medium was replaced with fresh IL-2-containing medium on days 3 and 7. Triplicate replicate wells were generally used for each peptide culture condition. The leukapheresis product for the unexposed donors was obtained through commercial purchase. Ficoll-Paque PLUS gradient centrifugation was used to isolate PBMCs from leukapheresis product or whole blood. PBMCs were either cryopreserved at -140°C or used fresh in the expansion assay. The QIAamp Micro DNA Kit was used to extract genomic DNA from the CD4+ T cells.

With respect to this clone: Its antigen is not yet known. Qualities for individual bases were not recorded, and no much larger clone is one base off.

Inclusive of the bounding cysteine and phenylalanine, the CDR3 is 14 residues long. Of the read, only the CDR3 DNA is kept; its 42 bases are in frame from base 1. According to the germline V gene, CDR1 reads SGHTS and CDR2 reads YDEGEE. Trimming removed 3 bases from V and 1 base from J; the gene matches leave 2 bases unexplained. This TCR was recovered from a human donor in good health. Sequenced material: CD4+ T cells from PBMCs, cultured in vitro. The chain employs TRBV5-8 and TRBJ1-2; 8 bases in between match TRBD1. The DNA sequence is TGTGCCAGCAGCTGGGGACAGGATAACTATGGCTACACCTTC. This sequence encodes CASSWGQDNYGYTF.